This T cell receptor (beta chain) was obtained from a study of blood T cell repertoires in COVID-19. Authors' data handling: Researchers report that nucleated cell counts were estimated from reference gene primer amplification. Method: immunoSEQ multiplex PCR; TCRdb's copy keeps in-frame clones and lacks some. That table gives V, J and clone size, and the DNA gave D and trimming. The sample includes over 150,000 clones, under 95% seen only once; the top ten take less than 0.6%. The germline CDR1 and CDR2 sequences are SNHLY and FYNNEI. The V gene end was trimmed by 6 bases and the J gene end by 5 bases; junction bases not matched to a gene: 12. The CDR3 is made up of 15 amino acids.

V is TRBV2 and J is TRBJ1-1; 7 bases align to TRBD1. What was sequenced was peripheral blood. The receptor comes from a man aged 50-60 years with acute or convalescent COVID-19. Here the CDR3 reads CASSAFTGVRTEAFF. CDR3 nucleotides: TGTGCCAGCAGCGCTTTCACAGGGGTGAGGACTGAAGCTTTCTTT.